This T cell receptor (beta chain) was identified during a study of blood T cells in healthy people across ages. Primers used in a second PCR of roughly 6 to 11 cycles were a sample-barcoded 5' primer and a J-beta primer mix. From the 5' RACE reads, TCRdb called clonotypes with MiXCR, one entry per CDR3 protein. The table includes roughly 700,000 distinct CDR3 sequences, around 45% detected once. Every participating donor contributed approximately 10 milliliters of peripheral blood through a draw. At least 6 million PBMCs were isolated per sample. This CDR3 is 18 amino acids long. Trimming took 4 bases from V and 3 from J; bases not matched to a gene: 9. Germline lookup yields CDR1 LGHNA and CDR2 YSLEER.

The sequence was collected from a woman aged 60-70 years in good health. The sample comprised blood. This chain joins TRBV4-3 and TRBJ2-3; TRBD2 aligns across 14 bases. The CDR3 is CASSLAGTSGRGTDTQYF. In DNA, the CDR3 is TGCGCCAGCAGCCTAGCCGGGACTAGCGGGAGAGGGACAGATACGCAGTATTTT.